Below are 26 T cell receptor beta chains sequenced from a single sample in a study of blood T cell repertoires in COVID-19. Assay used: immunoSEQ multiplex PCR; TCRdb lists only in-frame clones, some missing. The table records under 150,000 clones, about nine tenths of them present only once. Material for sequencing was peripheral blood. The receptors come from a man in his 60s with COVID-19, enrolled during active disease.

The chain combines TRBV5-1 with TRBJ2-7; TRBD1 matches at 11 bases. CDR3 length equals 16 residues. CDR1 is SGHRS and CDR2 is YFSETQ in the germline V gene. V dropped 4 bases and J dropped 7; count of bases not matched to a gene: 13. CDR3 sequence reads: CASSDRTGQGAREQYF. As DNA, the CDR3 is TGCGCCAGCAGCGATAGGACCGGACAGGGGGCGAGAGAGCAGTACTTC. The full variable domain, completed using reference TRBV5-1 and TRBJ2-7, is KAGVTQTPRYLIKTRGQQVTLSCSPISGHRSVSWYQQTPGQGLQFLFEYFSETQRNKGNFPGRFSGRQFSNSRSEMNVSTLELGDSALYLCASSDRTGQGAREQYFGPGTRLTVT.

In this sample, this clone turned up once. This rearrangement joins TRBV29-1 to TRBJ2-3, with 7 bases lining up with TRBD2. This CDR3 region has 15 residues. In germline, CDR1 is SQVTM, CDR2 ANQGSEA. J lost 3 bases, V lost 5 bases, and 11 bases had no gene match. The CDR3 DNA reads TGCAGCGTTCCCACCCAGGCGGGAGAGACAGATACGCAGTATTTT. Encoded protein: CSVPTQAGETDTQYF.

This clone has just one count. The rearrangement uses TRBV7-2 and TRBJ2-3; D is unclear. The CDR3 has 11 amino acids. Germline V gene data show CDR1 as SGHTA and CDR2 as FQGNSA. V was trimmed by 5 bases and J by 7 bases, leaving 7 bases between them. For the CDR3, the DNA is TGTGCCAGCAGCGTGACATATACGCAGTATTTT. Amino acid sequence: CASSVTYTQYF.

V and J are TRBV4-1 and TRBJ2-7, with TRBD2 matching 11 bases. With V trimmed by 4 bases and J by 2 bases, 7 bases remained unmatched. This CDR3 spans 16 amino acids. From germline, CDR1 is MGHRA and CDR2 YSYEKL. As DNA, the CDR3 is TGCGCCAGCAGCCCACTTGGACTAGCGGGCCCCTACGAGCAGTACTTC. Protein: CASSPLGLAGPYEQYF.

Only a few counts were recorded for this clone. The chain carries TRBV10-3 and TRBJ2-2; D is unresolved. Trimming stripped 8 bases from V and 0 bases from J, with 7 bases between. This CDR3 is 13 amino acids long. Germline CDR1 ENHRY, CDR2 SYGVKD. The CDR3 bases are TGTGCCATCTCTGACACGAACACCGGGGAGCTGTTTTTT. Translated, it gives CAISDTNTGELFF.

This chain connects TRBV19 to TRBJ1-5; tentative D call: TRBD1 (6 bases). Between the trimmed V and J ends, which lost 3 bases and 1 base, there was a span of 16 bases. This CDR3 comprises 17 residues. Germline loops: CDR1 LNHDA, CDR2 SQIVND (reference sequence). The CDR3 sequence: CASSIAQGEASNQPQHF. CDR3 DNA: TGTGCCAGTAGTATTGCACAGGGAGAGGCAAGCAATCAGCCCCAGCATTTT.

In this sample, this clone turned up once. This sequence joins TRBV28 and TRBJ2-3; 7 bases are shared with TRBD2. V trimming: 7 bases; J trimming: 2 bases; junction bases outside the gene matches: 6. Per the germline V gene, CDR1 is MDHEN and CDR2 is SYDVKM. CDR3 length equals 14 residues. The CDR3 is CASIPGGNTDTQYF. CDR3 sequence (DNA): TGTGCCAGCATCCCGGGAGGCAACACAGATACGCAGTATTTT.

This chain connects TRBV6-5 to TRBJ2-6; D call uncertain. The CDR3 sequence is 15 residues long. The ends were cut back, 5 bases at V and 0 bases at J, with 8 bases in the middle. Germline CDR1 and CDR2: MNHEY and SVGAGI. For the CDR3, the DNA is TGTGCCAGCAGTCTATTTTTCTCTGGGGCCAACGTCCTGACTTTC. This gives the protein CASSLFFSGANVLTF.

V gene TRBV30 combines with J gene TRBJ2-3; 10 bases are a match to TRBD1. The ends lost 5 bases at V and 5 bases at J; junction bases unmatched: 7. Germline V CDR1 and CDR2: GTSNPN, SVGIG (reference sequence). CDR3 length equals 14 residues. The CDR3 loop is CAWDRGQAQDTQYF. The CDR3 DNA sequence: TGTGCCTGGGACAGGGGGCAGGCACAAGATACGCAGTATTTT.

The chain has TRBV24-1 and TRBJ2-5; D perhaps matches TRBD2 (5 bases). Germline CDR1 and CDR2: KGHDR and SFDVKD. The CDR3 has 11 amino acids. Trimming stripped 12 bases from V and 5 bases from J, with 12 bases between. In DNA, the CDR3 is TGTGCCGCGGGTCGGCGTGAGACCCAGTACTTC. Its translation: CAAGRRETQYF.

V is TRBV7-3 and J is TRBJ2-1, with 11 bases aligning to TRBD2. This CDR3 has 14 residues. V shed 3 bases and J 6 bases; nucleotides not matched to a gene: 1. Germline V gene sequence: CDR1 SGHTA, CDR2 FQGTGA. The CDR3 bases are TGTGCCAGCAGCTTGGGGACTAGCGGCAATGAGCAGTTCTTC. Amino acids: CASSLGTSGNEQFF.

The rearrangement uses TRBV7-9 and TRBJ2-1; D might be TRBD1 (5 bases). The ends were cut back, 3 bases at V and 1 base at J, with 10 bases in the middle. The CDR3 runs to 15 residues. CDR1 and CDR2 from the germline V gene are SEHNR and FQNEAQ (reference sequence). CDR3 nucleotides: TGTGCCAGCAGCTTCCAGGGAATATCCTACAATGAGCAGTTCTTC. This sequence encodes CASSFQGISYNEQFF.

Note on this clone: Other DNA sequences within the sample encode an identical CDR3. The V gene is TRBV7-9, the J gene TRBJ1-1; TRBD1 is a possible D gene (6 bases). Germline loops: CDR1 SEHNR, CDR2 FQNEAQ (reference sequence). Trimming cost V 4 bases and J 1 base, with 7 bases left between them. The CDR3 sequence is 13 residues long. CDR3 sequence reads: CASSSRGNTEAFF. For the CDR3, the DNA is TGTGCCAGCAGCTCCAGGGGGAACACTGAAGCTTTCTTT.

The genes are TRBV3-1 (or the pseudogene TRBV3-2) and TRBJ1-4, with 9 positions matching TRBD1. This CDR3 comprises 18 residues. Germline V gives CDR1 LGHDT, CDR2 YNNKEL (reference sequence). V lost 1 base to trimming and J lost 8 bases; unmatched junction nucleotides: 14. In DNA form, the CDR3 reads TGTGCCAGCAGCCAAGGGGACAGGGCGAATGAAGGGGGGGAAAAACTGTTTTTT. Protein: CASSQGDRANEGGEKLFF.

J is TRBJ1-1 and V is TRBV18; the D is unclear. This CDR3 spans 13 amino acids. Germline V gene sequence: CDR1 KGHSH, CDR2 LQKENI. The ends were cut back, 0 bases at V and 4 bases at J, with 6 bases in the middle. The CDR3 bases are TGTGCCAGCTCACCACCGACAACCACTGAAGCTTTCTTT. It is translated as CASSPPTTTEAFF.

The chain links TRBV19 to TRBJ2-1; the D is unclear. Trimming pared 1 base from V and 0 bases from J, leaving 13 bases between. Germline values: CDR1 LNHDA, CDR2 SQIVND (reference sequence). The CDR3 extends over 17 amino acids. In nucleotides, the CDR3 is TGTGCCAGTAGTATAGCCCTCACGAGGAGCTCCTACAATGAGCAGTTCTTC. This codes for CASSIALTRSSYNEQFF.

This chain joins TRBV30 and TRBJ2-1; D might be TRBD1 (6 bases). Trimming took off 3 bases at V and 9 bases at J, with 15 bases between the two ends. There are 13 residues in the CDR3. CDR1 and CDR2 from the germline V gene are GTSNPN and SVGIG (reference sequence). In DNA, the CDR3 is TGTGCCTGGAGCATTTACAGGGACGGTGAGCAGTTCTTC. Its translation is CAWSIYRDGEQFF. Looking up the rest from reference TRBV30 and TRBJ2-1 gives the full variable domain: SQTIHQWPATLVQPVGSPLSLECTVEGTSNPNLYWYRQAAGRGLQLLFYSVGIGQISSEVPQNLSASRPQDRQFILSSKKLLLSDSGFYLCAWSIYRDGEQFFGPGTRLTVL.

This chain uses TRBV15 with TRBJ1-6; 9 bases match TRBD1. CDR3 length: 15 amino acids. Germline values: CDR1 LNHNV, CDR2 YYDKDF (reference sequence). Germline trimming cut 0 bases from V and 7 bases from J; bases unmatched to any gene: 1. CDR3 loop: CATSREGQGNSPLHF. The CDR3 nucleotides read TGTGCCACCAGCAGAGAAGGACAGGGGAATTCACCCCTCCACTTT.

The chain recombines TRBV27 with TRBJ1-1; D is undetermined. Trimming pared 8 bases from V and 3 bases from J, leaving 7 bases between. The V gene's germline CDR1 is MNHEY and CDR2 SMNVEV (reference sequence). CDR3 size: 11 residues. Here the CDR3 reads CASLGDTEAFF. DNA of the CDR3: TGTGCCAGCCTCGGGGACACTGAAGCTTTCTTT.

V and J are TRBV30 and TRBJ2-3; the match to TRBD2 covers 7 bases. The CDR3 runs to 15 residues. The germline CDR1 and CDR2 sequences are GTSNPN and SVGIG (reference sequence). The V gene end was trimmed by 0 bases and the J gene end by 5 bases; junction bases not matched to a gene: 8. The CDR3 bases are TGTGCCTGGAGTGTACCGGGCGGGAGAAAAGATACGCAGTATTTT. Amino acids: CAWSVPGGRKDTQYF.

The CDR3 nucleotides are TGTGCCAGCAGCCTTAGGGGACTAGCCCACTCCTACAATGAGCAGTTCTTC. It encodes CASSLRGLAHSYNEQFF. The V call is TRBV7-9, the J call TRBJ2-1, with TRBD2 identical over 9 bases. CDR3 length: 17 residues. CDR1 and CDR2 from the germline V gene are SEHNR and FQNEAQ (reference sequence). V trimming: 5 bases; J trimming: 0 bases; junction bases outside the gene matches: 8.

The chain has TRBV12-3 or TRBV12-4 and TRBJ1-2; TRBD1 aligns across 7 bases. This CDR3 is 13 amino acids long. Unmatched junction bases numbered 3, after V lost 3 bases and J lost 5 bases. The CDR3 spells CASSLGQMYGYTF. The CDR3 nucleotides read TGTGCCAGCAGTTTGGGACAGATGTATGGCTACACCTTC.

The rearrangement uses TRBV25-1 and TRBJ1-2; the D gene is possibly TRBD1 (5 bases). This CDR3 has 13 amino acids. Germline CDR1 is MGHDK and CDR2 is SYGVNS. V gave up 6 bases and J gave up 6 bases, with 14 bases separating them. DNA of the CDR3: TGTGCCAGCAGGGCCTCCTCGACAGATGGCTACACCTTC. Residues: CASRASSTDGYTF.

Turning to this clone: Within the sample, other DNA sequences also encode this same CDR3. The J gene is TRBJ1-1, the V gene TRBV5-1, with 9 bases lining up with TRBD1. Germline loops: CDR1 SGHRS, CDR2 YFSETQ. Trimming took 2 bases from V and 5 from J; bases not matched to a gene: 4. The CDR3 sequence is 14 residues long. The CDR3 DNA follows: TGCGCCAGCAGCTTACAGGGGGCCGGAACTGAAGCTTTCTTT. It encodes CASSLQGAGTEAFF.

The chain joins TRBV7-8 to TRBJ2-7; D gene ambiguous. Trimming stripped 1 base from V and 2 bases from J, with 12 bases between. Germline V CDR1 and CDR2: SGHVS, FQNEAQ. The CDR3 is made up of 15 amino acids. The DNA for the CDR3 is TGTGCCAGCAGCTTAGTGATCGGTACGGCCTACGAGCAGTACTTC. Residues: CASSLVIGTAYEQYF.

The genes are TRBV7-9 and TRBJ2-5; no definite D call. The V end was cut by 6 bases, the J end by 5 bases, with 10 bases between. This CDR3 is 12 amino acids long. In germline, CDR1 is SEHNR, CDR2 FQNEAQ (reference sequence). The CDR3: CASSDSRETQYF. The CDR3 DNA is TGTGCCAGCAGTGACTCTAGGGAGACCCAGTACTTC.